This T cell receptor (beta chain) was sequenced during a study of cytomegalovirus exposure and HLA in healthy donors. Regarding the study as a whole: TCR beta sequences reportedly predicted most subjects' HLA-A and HLA-B alleles accurately. Most of the TCR beta V segments (in an earlier analysis) were productive either about 87% or about 30% of the time. Fewer than 200 TCR beta chains were listed as cytomegalovirus-associated.

V was pared by 0 bases and J by 7 bases, with 8 bases between. Germline CDR1 is SGHDT and CDR2 is YYEEEE. The CDR3 sequence is 13 residues long. The PCR contained 60 Vbeta and 13 Jbeta primers. The assay was immunoSEQ multiplex PCR, and TCRdb's table has in-frame clones only and misses some. The data hold some 130,000 clones, with about 77% observed a single time. The table lists this clone with a count of one. Its antigen is unknown. This receptor was obtained from a man in his forties or fifties in good health and CMV-seronegative. The V call is TRBV5-6, the J call TRBJ1-5, with no clear D. Specimen: PBMCs. The CDR3 here is CASSLGLGQPQHF. Written as DNA, the CDR3 is TGTGCCAGCAGCTTGGGACTTGGACAGCCCCAGCATTTT.